These T cell receptor beta chains were read from a single sample in a study of blood T cell repertoires in COVID-19. Only in-frame clones appear in the TCRdb table, and some are missing; sequencing was by immunoSEQ multiplex PCR. The sample has about 220,000 clones; over 70% are singletons. Source material: peripheral blood. The source is a woman aged 65 to 85 with acute or convalescent COVID-19. The CDR3 runs from the conserved cysteine through the conserved F or W. The D gene is left open where the match is weak. Only part of the rows carry a size: once, few, many, or a class if the clone is expanded.

D gene	V gene	clone size	J gene	CDR3 DNA	CDR3 protein
TRBD1	TRBV6-6	-	TRBJ2-7	TGTGCCAGCAGTTACTCGGGGACAGGCTCCTACGAGCAGTACTTC	CASSYSGTGSYEQYF
-	TRBV10-3	-	TRBJ1-5	TGTGCCATCAGTGATGGGGCAGGCAATCAGCCCCAGCATTTT	CAISDGAGNQPQHF
TRBD1	TRBV14	-	TRBJ1-2	TGTGCCAGCAGCCTCCTGGGACAGGGATATGGCTACACCTTC	CASSLLGQGYGYTF
TRBD1	TRBV19	-	TRBJ2-4	TGTGCCACTGGACAGGGAATGAACATTCAGTACTTC	CATGQGMNIQYF
TRBD1	TRBV18	-	TRBJ2-5	TGTGCCAGCTCACCTCGGACAGGGAAAAGCCAAGAGACCCAGTACTTC	CASSPRTGKSQETQYF
TRBD1	TRBV29-1	-	TRBJ1-1	TGCAGCGACGGAACAGGGGGGCTTAGCACTGAAGCTTTCTTT	CSDGTGGLSTEAFF
-	TRBV11-2	few	TRBJ1-2	TGTGCCAGCAGCTTATCGGGGAGGGAAGGCTACACCTTC	CASSLSGREGYTF
TRBD2	TRBV11-3	-	TRBJ2-3	TGTGCCAGCAGCTTAGGACTAGCGATAGATACGCAGTATTTT	CASSLGLAIDTQYF
TRBD1	TRBV10-1	-	TRBJ2-3	TGCGCCATGCAGGGGGCCGGCACAGATACGCAGTATTTT	CAMQGAGTDTQYF
TRBD1	TRBV5-1	-	TRBJ2-5	TGCGCCGACCCCCGGGACAGAAAAAAAGAGACCCAGTACTTC	CADPRDRKKETQYF
-	TRBV19	-	TRBJ2-7	TGTGCCAGTAGTACCCCGTATGGCAGGCAGACCTACGAGCAGTACTTC	CASSTPYGRQTYEQYF
-	TRBV6-1	few	TRBJ1-1	TGTGCCAGCAGTGAAGTATATGGGGCCGGCGCTGAAGCTTTCTTT	CASSEVYGAGAEAFF
TRBD2	TRBV5-1	-	TRBJ2-5	TGCGCCAGCACCCTCACGGGGGGGGTTAGCGGAGAGACCCAGTACTTC	CASTLTGGVSGETQYF
-	TRBV9	once	TRBJ2-1	TGTGCCAGCTCCTCAGGCTACAATGAGCAGTTCTTC	CASSSGYNEQFF
TRBD2	TRBV7-2	-	TRBJ2-3	TGTGCCAGCAGCGTCGCCAGCGGGGGGGCGGTTGGAGATACGCAGTATTTT	CASSVASGGAVGDTQYF
-	TRBV18	-	TRBJ2-7	TGTGCCAGCTCACGAAGGGGCTCGGGGTACTTC	CASSRRGSGYF
-	TRBV19	-	TRBJ1-2	TGTGCCAGTAGTAGGGTTGACGGGAGCTATGGCTACACCTTC	CASSRVDGSYGYTF
-	TRBV27	-	TRBJ1-6	TGTGCCAGCAGTTCCCCTCGGACAGATTCACCCCTCCACTTT	CASSSPRTDSPLHF
TRBD1	TRBV5-1	-	TRBJ2-1	TGCGCCAGCACCCTGGGGGGACAGGGCGACAATGAGCAGTTCTTC	CASTLGGQGDNEQFF
-	TRBV20-1	-	TRBJ2-3	TGCAGTGCTTCCAATCCAGATACGCAGTATTTT	CSASNPDTQYF
TRBD1	TRBV7-2	once	TRBJ2-5	TGTGCCAGCAGCTCAGGACAGGGGGCCCAAGAGACCCAGTACTTC	CASSSGQGAQETQYF
TRBD2	TRBV6-5	-	TRBJ2-7	TGTGCCAGCGAATCGGGAGCGGGGGGATACGAGCAGTACTTC	CASESGAGGYEQYF
TRBD1	TRBV5-1	-	TRBJ1-1	TGCGCCAGCAGCTGGCAACAGGGGGCGAACACTGAAGCTTTCTTT	CASSWQQGANTEAFF
TRBD1	TRBV24-1	-	TRBJ2-7	TGTGCCACCCAGGACAGGGGATCGAATGAGCAGTACTTC	CATQDRGSNEQYF
-	TRBV4-1	-	TRBJ1-5	TGCGCCAGCAGCCAAGATCCCTTCGGACAGATAAATCAGCCCCAGCATTTT	CASSQDPFGQINQPQHF
TRBD1	TRBV7-2	-	TRBJ1-5	TGTGCCAGCAGCTTTGACAGGGCCCAGCCCCAGCATTTT	CASSFDRAQPQHF
TRBD2	TRBV10-3	few	TRBJ2-3	TGTGCCATCAGTGACAGGACTAGCGGGGGCACAGATACGCAGTATTTT	CAISDRTSGGTDTQYF
-	TRBV27	-	TRBJ1-6	TGTGCCAGCAGTTTGAGGCAGTATAATTCACCCCTCCACTTT	CASSLRQYNSPLHF
-	TRBV5-1	few	TRBJ1-6	TGCGCCAGCAGCTTTGATTCAGGTTATTCACCCCTCCACTTT	CASSFDSGYSPLHF
TRBD2	TRBV11-2	-	TRBJ2-5	TGTGCCAGCAGCTTAAATCCCGGGGGGTCAGGAGAGACCCAGTACTTC	CASSLNPGGSGETQYF
-	TRBV25-1	once	TRBJ1-1	TGTGCCAGCAGTGGCCGACTAGTGGGGAACACTGAAGCTTTCTTT	CASSGRLVGNTEAFF
-	TRBV21-1	-	TRBJ1-1	TGTGCCAGCAGTTATGTTAAAGGACAGGGGGAAAGCCTTCTTTACCTCATGAACACTGAAGCTTTCTTT	CASSYVKGQGESLLYLMNTEAFF
-	TRBV18	-	TRBJ1-5	TGTGCCAGCTCACCCGACAGGTACCAGCCCCAGCATTTT	CASSPDRYQPQHF
-	TRBV10-3	-	TRBJ1-5	TGTGCCATCAGTGAGTCGGGGGGGAATCAGCCCCAGCATTTT	CAISESGGNQPQHF
-	TRBV19	-	TRBJ2-2	TGTGCCAGTAGTAGAGCCGGGGAGCTGTTTTTT	CASSRAGELFF
-	TRBV10-3	-	TRBJ1-2	TGTGCCATCAGGCGAGGACAGAACGACTATGGCTACACCTTC	CAIRRGQNDYGYTF
-	TRBV10-3	-	TRBJ2-1	TGTGCCATCAGTGAGTCTGGCGGAGGCAGTTTCAATGAGCAGTTCTTC	CAISESGGGSFNEQFF
TRBD2	TRBV7-2	-	TRBJ2-5	TGTGCCAGCAGCTTAGCTCCGGGACTAGCGGGGGGAGAGACCCAGTACTTC	CASSLAPGLAGGETQYF
-	TRBV7-9	once	TRBJ2-2	TGTGCCAGCGCGCGGGCAGGAAACACCGGGGAGCTGTTTTTT	CASARAGNTGELFF
TRBD1	TRBV10-2	-	TRBJ1-3	TGCGCCAGCACCGACGGACAGGGCCTTTATTTT	CASTDGQGLYF
TRBD2	TRBV18	-	TRBJ2-3	TGTGCCAGCTCACCATTTCTTGGACTAGCGGGGGGTGATACGCAGTATTTT	CASSPFLGLAGGDTQYF
-	TRBV18	-	TRBJ2-5	TGTGCCAGCTCACGGACGGGAACACAAGAGACCCAGTACTTC	CASSRTGTQETQYF
TRBD1	TRBV6-5	once	TRBJ2-2	TGTGCCAGCACTAAACAGGGGGCGCACACCGGGGAGCTGTTTTTT	CASTKQGAHTGELFF
TRBD1	TRBV29-1	few	TRBJ2-2	TGCAGCGTAGACAGGGGGCAAAACACCGGGGAGCTGTTTTTT	CSVDRGQNTGELFF
-	TRBV7-2	once	TRBJ2-6	TGTGCCAGCAGCTTAGATTCGGGGGCTGGGGCCAACGTCCTGACTTTC	CASSLDSGAGANVLTF
TRBD1	TRBV27	few	TRBJ2-1	TGTGCCAGCAGGAAAGGGACAGGGGGGTACAATGAGCAGTTCTTC	CASRKGTGGYNEQFF
TRBD1	TRBV18	-	TRBJ2-2	TGTGCCAGCTCATCCAGGGGGTCGGCCACCGGGGAGCTGTTTTTT	CASSSRGSATGELFF
-	TRBV18	few	TRBJ1-3	TGTGCCAGCTCCCTCTCCGGTGCCGCCGCCGGAAACACCATATATTTT	CASSLSGAAAGNTIYF
TRBD2	TRBV5-6	-	TRBJ2-5	TGTGCCAGCAGCCAAAGACTAGCGGGGTCCCAAGAGACCCAGTACTTC	CASSQRLAGSQETQYF
-	TRBV5-6	-	TRBJ1-2	TGTGCCAGCAGCTTGGTACAGGATCTTGGCTACACCTTC	CASSLVQDLGYTF
TRBD1	TRBV7-2	-	TRBJ1-2	TGTGCCAGCAGCTTAGTGACAGGGGGCAACTATGGCTACACCTTC	CASSLVTGGNYGYTF
-	TRBV28	-	TRBJ1-3	TGTGCCAGCAGTTCAGGAGGGTCTGAAAACACCATATATTTT	CASSSGGSENTIYF
TRBD1	TRBV19	-	TRBJ2-1	TGTGCCAGTACCGGGACAGTCAACAATGAGCAGTTCTTC	CASTGTVNNEQFF
-	TRBV19	-	TRBJ1-5	TGTGCCAGCGTCTCCCCAGGGAATCGGGGGCAGCCCCAGCATTTT	CASVSPGNRGQPQHF
TRBD1	TRBV30	-	TRBJ2-2	TGTGCCTGGAGGGTGGGACAGCCTACCGGGGAGCTGTTTTTT	CAWRVGQPTGELFF
TRBD1	TRBV6-2/TRBV6-3	-	TRBJ2-3	TGTGCCAGCAGTTTCTTAACTACCTTACAGGGGGTTAGCACAGATACGCAGTATTTT	CASSFLTTLQGVSTDTQYF
-	TRBV11-3	-	TRBJ1-3	TGTGCCAGCAGCGTCCAGGGGTCTGGAAACACCATATATTTT	CASSVQGSGNTIYF
TRBD2	TRBV5-1	-	TRBJ2-7	TGCGCCAGCAGCGGGGTAGCGGGGGGTTCCTACGAGCAGTACTTC	CASSGVAGGSYEQYF
-	TRBV7-8	many	TRBJ2-7	TGTGCCAGCAGCGAAGGACAGCGACAATACGAGCAGTACTTC	CASSEGQRQYEQYF